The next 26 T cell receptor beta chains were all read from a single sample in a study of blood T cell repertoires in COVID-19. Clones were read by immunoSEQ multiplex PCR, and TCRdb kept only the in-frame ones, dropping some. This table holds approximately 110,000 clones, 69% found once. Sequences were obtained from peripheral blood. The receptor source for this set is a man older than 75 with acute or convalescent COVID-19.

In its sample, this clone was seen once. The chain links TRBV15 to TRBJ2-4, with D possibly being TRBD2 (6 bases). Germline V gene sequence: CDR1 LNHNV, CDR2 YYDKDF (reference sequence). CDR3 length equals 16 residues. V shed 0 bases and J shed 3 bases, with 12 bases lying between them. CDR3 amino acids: CATSREGGTDKNIQYF. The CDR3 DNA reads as TGTGCCACCAGCAGAGAGGGCGGGACGGACAAAAACATTCAGTACTTC.

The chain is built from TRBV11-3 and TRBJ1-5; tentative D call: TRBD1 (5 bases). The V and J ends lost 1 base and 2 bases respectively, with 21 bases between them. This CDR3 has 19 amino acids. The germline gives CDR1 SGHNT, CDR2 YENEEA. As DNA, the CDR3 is TGTGCCAGCAGCTTAGGGCTCGACGTAGGGCTAGGGGGCAATCAGCCCCAGCATTTT. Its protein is CASSLGLDVGLGGNQPQHF.

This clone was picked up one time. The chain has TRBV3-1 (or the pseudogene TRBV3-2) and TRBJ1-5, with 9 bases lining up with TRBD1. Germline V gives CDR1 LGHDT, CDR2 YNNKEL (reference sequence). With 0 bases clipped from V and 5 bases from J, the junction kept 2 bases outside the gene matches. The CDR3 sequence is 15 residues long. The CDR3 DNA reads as TGTGCCAGCAGCCAAGATGGACAGGGGTATCAGCCCCAGCATTTT. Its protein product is CASSQDGQGYQPQHF.

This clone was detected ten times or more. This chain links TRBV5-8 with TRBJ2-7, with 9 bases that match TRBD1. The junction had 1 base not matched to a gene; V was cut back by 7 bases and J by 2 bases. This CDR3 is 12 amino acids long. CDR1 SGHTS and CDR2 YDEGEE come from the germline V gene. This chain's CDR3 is CASDRGTYEQYF. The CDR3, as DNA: TGTGCCAGCGACAGGGGGACCTACGAGCAGTACTTC.

The CDR3 protein is CASSQGKLAGVRETQYF. The CDR3 DNA is TGTGCCAGCAGCCAAGGAAAACTAGCGGGAGTACGGGAGACCCAGTACTTC. This chain links TRBV3-1 (or the pseudogene TRBV3-2) with TRBJ2-5; TRBD2 agrees at 11 bases. The germline gives CDR1 LGHDT, CDR2 YNNKEL (reference sequence). V dropped 1 base and J dropped 5; count of bases not matched to a gene: 9. The CDR3 covers 17 residues.

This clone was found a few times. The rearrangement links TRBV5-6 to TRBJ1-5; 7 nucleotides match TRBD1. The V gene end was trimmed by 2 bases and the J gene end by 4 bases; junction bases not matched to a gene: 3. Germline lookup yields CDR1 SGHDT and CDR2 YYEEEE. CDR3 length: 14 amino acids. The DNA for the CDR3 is TGTGCCAGCAGCTTAGGGGGCTGGAATCAGCCCCAGCATTTT. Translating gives CASSLGGWNQPQHF.

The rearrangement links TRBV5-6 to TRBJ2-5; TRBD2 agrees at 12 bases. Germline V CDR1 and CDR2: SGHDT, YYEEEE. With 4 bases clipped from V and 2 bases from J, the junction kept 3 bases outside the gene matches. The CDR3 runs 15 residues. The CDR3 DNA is TGTGCCAGCAGCCCGGGGACTAGCGGGCAAGAGACCCAGTACTTC. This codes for CASSPGTSGQETQYF.

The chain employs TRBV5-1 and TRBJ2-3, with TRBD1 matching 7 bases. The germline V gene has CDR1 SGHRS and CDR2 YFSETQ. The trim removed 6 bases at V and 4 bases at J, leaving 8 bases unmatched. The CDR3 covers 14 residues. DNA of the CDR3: TGCGCCAGCACGATACAGGGGATAGCAGATACGCAGTATTTT. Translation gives CASTIQGIADTQYF.

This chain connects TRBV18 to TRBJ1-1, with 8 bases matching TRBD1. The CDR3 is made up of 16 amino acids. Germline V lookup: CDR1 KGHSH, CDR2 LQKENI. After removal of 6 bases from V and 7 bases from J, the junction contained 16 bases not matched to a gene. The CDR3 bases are TGTGCCAGCTCCCTAGGGCCCCAGGGGGCCGCCTATGAAGCTTTCTTT. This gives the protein CASSLGPQGAAYEAFF.

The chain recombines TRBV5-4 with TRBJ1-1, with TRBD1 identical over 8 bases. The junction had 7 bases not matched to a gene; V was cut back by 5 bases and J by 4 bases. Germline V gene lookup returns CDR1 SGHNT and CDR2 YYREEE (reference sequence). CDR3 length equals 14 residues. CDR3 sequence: CASRTTGVGTEAFF. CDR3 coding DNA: TGTGCCAGCAGGACGACAGGGGTGGGCACTGAAGCTTTCTTT.

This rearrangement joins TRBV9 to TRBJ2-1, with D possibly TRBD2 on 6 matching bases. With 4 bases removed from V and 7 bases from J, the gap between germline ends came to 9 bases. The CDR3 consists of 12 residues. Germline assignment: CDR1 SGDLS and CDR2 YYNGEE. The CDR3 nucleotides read TGTGCCAGCAGCCTCCGGGAGAATGAGCAGTTCTTC. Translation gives CASSLRENEQFF.

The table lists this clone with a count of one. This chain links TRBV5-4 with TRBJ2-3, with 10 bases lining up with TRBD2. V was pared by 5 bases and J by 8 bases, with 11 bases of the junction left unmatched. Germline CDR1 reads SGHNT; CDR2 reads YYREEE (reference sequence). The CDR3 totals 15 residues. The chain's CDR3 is CASRLSGRSLGTQYF. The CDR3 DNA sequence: TGTGCCAGCAGACTTAGCGGGAGGTCGTTGGGTACGCAGTATTTT.

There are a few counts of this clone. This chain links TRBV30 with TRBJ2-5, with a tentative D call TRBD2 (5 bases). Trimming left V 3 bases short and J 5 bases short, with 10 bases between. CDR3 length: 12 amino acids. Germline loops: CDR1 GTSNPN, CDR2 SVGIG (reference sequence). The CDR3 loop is CAWRGWRETQYF. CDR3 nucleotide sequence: TGTGCCTGGAGAGGCTGGAGGGAGACCCAGTACTTC.

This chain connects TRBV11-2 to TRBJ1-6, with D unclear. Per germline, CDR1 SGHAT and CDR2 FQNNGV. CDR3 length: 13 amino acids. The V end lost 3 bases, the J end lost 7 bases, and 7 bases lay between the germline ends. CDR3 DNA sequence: TGTGCCAGCAGCTTTGTGGGCAATTCACCCCTCCACTTT. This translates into CASSFVGNSPLHF.

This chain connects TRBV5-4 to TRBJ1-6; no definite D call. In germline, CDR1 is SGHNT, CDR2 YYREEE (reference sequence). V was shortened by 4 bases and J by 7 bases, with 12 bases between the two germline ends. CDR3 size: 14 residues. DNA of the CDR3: TGTGCCAGCAGCCCTAACGAGCCGAATTCACCCCTCCACTTT. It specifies CASSPNEPNSPLHF.

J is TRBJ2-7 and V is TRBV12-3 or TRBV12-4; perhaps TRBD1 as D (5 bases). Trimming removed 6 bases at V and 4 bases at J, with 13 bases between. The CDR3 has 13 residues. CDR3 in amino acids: CASRLDTLYEQYF. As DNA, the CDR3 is TGTGCCAGCAGATTGGACACGTTATACGAGCAGTACTTC.

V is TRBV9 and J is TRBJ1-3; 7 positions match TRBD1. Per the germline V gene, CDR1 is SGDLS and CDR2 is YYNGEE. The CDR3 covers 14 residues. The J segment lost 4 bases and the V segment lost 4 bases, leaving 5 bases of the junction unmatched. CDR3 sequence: CASSQTGRGNTIYF. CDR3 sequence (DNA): TGTGCCAGCAGCCAGACAGGGCGGGGAAACACCATATATTTT.

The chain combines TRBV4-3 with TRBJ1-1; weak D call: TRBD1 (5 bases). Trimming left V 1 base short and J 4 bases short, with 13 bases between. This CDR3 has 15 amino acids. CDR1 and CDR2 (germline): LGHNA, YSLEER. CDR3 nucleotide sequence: TGCGCCAGCAGCCAAGTGAAAGGGGTGGGCACTGAAGCTTTCTTT. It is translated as CASSQVKGVGTEAFF.

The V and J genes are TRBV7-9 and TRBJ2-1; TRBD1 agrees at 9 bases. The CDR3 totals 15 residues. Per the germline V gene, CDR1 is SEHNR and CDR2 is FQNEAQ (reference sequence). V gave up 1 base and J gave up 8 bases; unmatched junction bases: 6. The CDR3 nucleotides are TGTGCCAGCAGCTTAGGCGGGACAGGGTGGTATGAGCAGTTCTTC. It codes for CASSLGGTGWYEQFF.

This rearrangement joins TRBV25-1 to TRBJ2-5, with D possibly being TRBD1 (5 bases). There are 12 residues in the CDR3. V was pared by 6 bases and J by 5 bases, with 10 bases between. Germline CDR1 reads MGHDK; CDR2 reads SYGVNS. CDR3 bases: TGTGCCAGCAGGCAGGGCACGGAGACCCAGTACTTC. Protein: CASRQGTETQYF.

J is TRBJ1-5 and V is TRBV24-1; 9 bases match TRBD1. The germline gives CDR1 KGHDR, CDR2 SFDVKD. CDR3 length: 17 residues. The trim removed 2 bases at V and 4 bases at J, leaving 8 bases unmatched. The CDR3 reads CATSDSAGDRANQPQHF. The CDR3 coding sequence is TGTGCCACCAGTGATTCGGCGGGGGACAGGGCAAATCAGCCCCAGCATTTT.

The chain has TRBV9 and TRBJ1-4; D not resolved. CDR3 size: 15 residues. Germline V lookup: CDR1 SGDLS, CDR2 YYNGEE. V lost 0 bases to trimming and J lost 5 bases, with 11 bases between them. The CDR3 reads CASSVGVAENEKLFF. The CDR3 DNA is TGTGCCAGCAGCGTAGGGGTAGCAGAGAATGAAAAACTGTTTTTT.

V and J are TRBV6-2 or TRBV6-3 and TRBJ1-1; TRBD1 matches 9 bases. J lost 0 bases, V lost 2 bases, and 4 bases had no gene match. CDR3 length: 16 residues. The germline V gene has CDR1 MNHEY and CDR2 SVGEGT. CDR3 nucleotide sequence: TGTGCCAGCAGTTACCGGACAGGGGACTTGAACACTGAAGCTTTCTTT. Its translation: CASSYRTGDLNTEAFF.

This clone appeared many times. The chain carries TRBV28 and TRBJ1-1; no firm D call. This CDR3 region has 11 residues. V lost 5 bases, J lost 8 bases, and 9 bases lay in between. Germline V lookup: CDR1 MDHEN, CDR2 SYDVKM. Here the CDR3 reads CASSQRREAFF. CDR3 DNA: TGTGCCAGCAGTCAACGGAGGGAAGCTTTCTTT. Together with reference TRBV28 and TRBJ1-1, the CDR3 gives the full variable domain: DVKVTQSSRYLVKRTGEKVFLECVQDMDHENMFWYRQDPGLGLRLIYFSYDVKMKEKGDIPEGYSVSREKKERFSLILESASTNQTSMYLCASSQRREAFFGQGTRLTVV.

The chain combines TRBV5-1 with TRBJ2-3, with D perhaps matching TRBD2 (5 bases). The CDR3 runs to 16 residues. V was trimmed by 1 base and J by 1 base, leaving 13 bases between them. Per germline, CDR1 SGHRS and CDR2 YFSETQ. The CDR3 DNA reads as TGCGCCAGCAGCTTGTCGGCTAGCTGGGGCACAGATACGCAGTATTTT. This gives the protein CASSLSASWGTDTQYF.

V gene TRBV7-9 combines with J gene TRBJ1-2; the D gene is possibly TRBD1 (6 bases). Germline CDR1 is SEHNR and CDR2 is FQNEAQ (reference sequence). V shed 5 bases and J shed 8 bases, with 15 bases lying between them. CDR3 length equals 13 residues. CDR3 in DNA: TGTGCCAGCAGCCTTATCGACAGGCCGGGCTACACCTTC. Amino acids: CASSLIDRPGYTF.